The 28 T cell receptor beta chains in this list originate from one sample, sequenced in a study of blood T cell repertoires in COVID-19. The protocol was immunoSEQ multiplex PCR, while the TCRdb copy is restricted to in-frame clones and leaves out a portion. The table lists about 34,000 clones, around nine tenths of them singletons, with roughly an eighth in the top ten. Specimen: peripheral blood. These receptor sequences come from a human donor with active COVID-19. The donor label of this sample is uncertain.

This clone was picked up one time. J is TRBJ1-5 and V is TRBV7-8, with D perhaps matching TRBD1 (6 bases). The CDR3 extends over 17 amino acids. V was shortened by 3 bases and J by 2 bases, with 17 bases between the two germline ends. Germline CDR1 and CDR2: SGHVS and FQNEAQ. In DNA form, the CDR3 reads TGTGCCAGCAGCTTCAGGGCGGGGGGCGATCGCAATCAGCCCCAGCATTTT. Its protein product is CASSFRAGGDRNQPQHF.

The chain employs TRBV15 and TRBJ1-1; TRBD1 might be the D (6 bases). This CDR3 has 15 amino acids. Looked up from germline, CDR1 is LNHNV and CDR2 is YYDKDF (reference sequence). V was pared by 3 bases and J by 7 bases, with 18 bases between. For the CDR3, the DNA is TGTGCCACCAGCAGTTTTCGGACAGCCCAGAATGAAGCTTTCTTT. Its protein is CATSSFRTAQNEAFF. Full variable domain (remainder filled in from reference TRBV15 and TRBJ1-1): DAMVIQNPRYQVTQFGKPVTLSCSQTLNHNVMYWYQQKSSQAPKLLFHYYDKDFNNEADTPDNFQSRRPNTSFCFLDIRSPGLGDTAMYLCATSSFRTAQNEAFFGQGTRLTVV.

The J gene is TRBJ1-6, the V gene TRBV29-1; the D gene is possibly TRBD1 (5 bases). V gave up 7 bases and J gave up 5 bases, with 12 bases separating them. Germline V gene sequence: CDR1 SQVTM, CDR2 ANQGSEA. CDR3 size: 13 residues. The CDR3 DNA reads TGCAGCGCGTCGTGGGGGGATAATTCACCCCTCCACTTT. Translated, it gives CSASWGDNSPLHF.

V is TRBV10-3 and J is TRBJ2-5; tentatively, D is TRBD1 (7 bases). This CDR3 has 15 residues. V shed 6 bases and J shed 4 bases, with 18 bases lying between them. Germline V gene sequence: CDR1 ENHRY, CDR2 SYGVKD. CDR3 sequence reads: CAIRPETGRRETQYF. The DNA of the CDR3 is TGTGCCATCAGACCTGAGACAGGGAGGAGAGAGACCCAGTACTTC.

This chain connects TRBV18 to TRBJ2-3; TRBD2 agrees at 9 bases. The V gene's germline CDR1 is KGHSH and CDR2 LQKENI. The CDR3 length is 17 residues. The J segment lost 6 bases and the V segment lost 2 bases, leaving 12 bases of the junction unmatched. CDR3 DNA: TGTGCCAGCTCACCATTAAGAGCGGGGGGCCGGGTTGATACGCAGTATTTT. Its translation: CASSPLRAGGRVDTQYF.

The chain recombines TRBV5-1 with TRBJ2-1, with 8 bases fitting TRBD2. CDR1 is SGHRS and CDR2 is YFSETQ in the germline V gene. Trimming cost V 4 bases and J 2 bases; bases outside gene matches: 8. The CDR3 spans 16 residues. CDR3 amino acids: CASSSLAGGTYNEQFF. CDR3 DNA sequence: TGCGCCAGCAGCAGTCTCGCGGGGGGCACCTACAATGAGCAGTTCTTC. Variable domain in full (rest from reference TRBV5-1 and TRBJ2-1): KAGVTQTPRYLIKTRGQQVTLSCSPISGHRSVSWYQQTPGQGLQFLFEYFSETQRNKGNFPGRFSGRQFSNSRSEMNVSTLELGDSALYLCASSSLAGGTYNEQFFGPGTRLTVL.

The chain couples TRBV6-5 to TRBJ1-2; TRBD1 matches 9 bases. This CDR3 region has 15 residues. The germline V gene encodes CDR1 MNHEY and CDR2 SVGAGI. V lost 7 bases to trimming and J lost 6 bases; unmatched junction nucleotides: 12. The chain's CDR3 is CASNPTDRGRHGYTF. The CDR3 nucleotides are TGTGCCAGCAACCCCACAGACAGGGGGAGGCATGGCTACACCTTC.

V gene TRBV19 combines with J gene TRBJ2-2; 7 bases match TRBD1. Germline V gene data show CDR1 as LNHDA and CDR2 as SQIVND (reference sequence). With V trimmed by 4 bases and J by 6 bases, 11 bases remained unmatched. This CDR3 has 16 amino acids. This CDR3 is CASSTPPGTVAGELFF. CDR3 DNA sequence: TGTGCCAGTAGTACCCCCCCCGGGACAGTGGCCGGGGAGCTGTTTTTT.

This clone turned up a few times. The chain carries TRBV19 and TRBJ1-6, with a possible D match to TRBD1 (5 bases). The V end was cut by 3 bases, the J end by 8 bases, with 11 bases between. Germline assignment: CDR1 LNHDA and CDR2 SQIVND (reference sequence). The CDR3 totals 14 residues. This CDR3 is CASSMAGLYSPLHF. The CDR3 region has the DNA TGTGCCAGTAGTATGGCGGGACTCTATTCACCCCTCCACTTT.

This chain connects TRBV4-3 to TRBJ2-1, with D uncertain. The V end lost 0 bases, the J end lost 8 bases, and 14 bases lay between the germline ends. Per germline, CDR1 LGHNA and CDR2 YSLEER. The CDR3 is 15 amino acids. The CDR3 DNA sequence: TGCGCCAGCAGCCAAGATCGGCAGGTCTCCCATGAGCAGTTCTTC. Amino acid sequence: CASSQDRQVSHEQFF.

The chain combines TRBV11-2 with TRBJ2-1; 9 bases match TRBD2. Germline CDR1 SGHAT, CDR2 FQNNGV. The CDR3 sequence is 14 residues long. V lost 3 bases and J lost 14; bases outside the gene matches: 11. The CDR3 here is CASSLERGVMSEFF. The CDR3 region has the DNA TGTGCCAGCAGCTTGGAGCGGGGGGTAATGAGTGAGTTCTTC.

This chain joins TRBV3-1 (or the pseudogene TRBV3-2) and TRBJ2-1; 9 nucleotides line up with TRBD2. J lost 1 base, V lost 1 base, and 2 bases had no gene match. The CDR3 sequence is 16 residues long. The V gene's germline CDR1 is LGHDT and CDR2 YNNKEL (reference sequence). DNA of the CDR3: TGTGCCAGCAGCCAAGTAGCGGGGGTTTCCTACAATGAGCAGTTCTTC. Its translation: CASSQVAGVSYNEQFF.

The chain recombines TRBV13 with TRBJ2-1; 12 bases map to TRBD2. Germline trimming cut 5 bases from V and 9 bases from J; bases unmatched to any gene: 8. The CDR3 covers 15 residues. In germline, CDR1 is PRHDT, CDR2 FYEKMQ (reference sequence). The CDR3 DNA reads TGTGCCAGCAGCACACTAGCGGGGGGTCTTGGTGAGCAGTTCTTC. Protein sequence: CASSTLAGGLGEQFF.

V usage is TRBV7-9 and J usage is TRBJ1-2, with D possibly matching TRBD1 (5 bases). From germline, CDR1 is SEHNR and CDR2 FQNEAQ (reference sequence). The CDR3 consists of 14 residues. Trimming removed 6 bases from V and 4 bases from J, with 15 bases in between. CDR3 nucleotides: TGTGCCAGCAGACCCGACAGACTGCTCTATGGCTACACCTTC. Its translation is CASRPDRLLYGYTF.

This sequence joins TRBV3-1 (or the pseudogene TRBV3-2) and TRBJ1-6, with D perhaps TRBD1 (6 bases). The CDR3 is made up of 16 amino acids. Germline assignment: CDR1 LGHDT and CDR2 YNNKEL (reference sequence). Trimming took 4 bases from V and 7 from J, leaving 17 bases between them. As DNA, the CDR3 is TGTGCCAGCAGCCGACACAGGGTAAGGTGGAATTCACCCCTCCACTTT. It translates to CASSRHRVRWNSPLHF.

This clone has a single count. The chain carries TRBV6-2 or TRBV6-3 and TRBJ2-2, with TRBD1 matching 11 bases. Germline V CDR1 and CDR2: MNHEY, SVGEGT. There are 15 residues in the CDR3. V shed 6 bases, J shed 7 bases, and the junction held 7 bases outside the gene matches. CDR3 sequence reads: CASSPWTGGFGELFF. CDR3 coding DNA: TGTGCCAGCAGCCCCTGGACAGGGGGCTTCGGGGAGCTGTTTTTT.

This chain links TRBV13 with TRBJ1-1; 9 nucleotides agree with TRBD1. There are 13 residues in the CDR3. Trimming cost V 5 bases and J 8 bases; bases outside gene matches: 6. The V gene's germline CDR1 is PRHDT and CDR2 FYEKMQ (reference sequence). The CDR3 DNA follows: TGTGCCAGCAGCCTCCGGGACAGGGAAGAAGCTTTCTTT. Residues: CASSLRDREEAFF.

V is TRBV27 and J is TRBJ2-1, with 8 positions matching TRBD2. The J segment lost 5 bases and the V segment lost 6 bases, leaving 15 bases of the junction unmatched. CDR3 size: 17 residues. Germline V gives CDR1 MNHEY, CDR2 SMNVEV (reference sequence). The CDR3 DNA follows: TGTGCCAGCAGAACTAGTAGGAGCGGGGGCCCTAACAATGAGCAGTTCTTC. Translated, it gives CASRTSRSGGPNNEQFF.

This clone was observed once. This chain uses TRBV19 with TRBJ2-3; 9 nucleotides line up with TRBD1. V gave up 6 bases and J gave up 5 bases; unmatched junction bases: 6. Looked up from germline, CDR1 is LNHDA and CDR2 is SQIVND (reference sequence). The CDR3 loop spans 14 amino acids. The CDR3, as DNA: TGTGCCAGTAGCGACAGGGGGGTTCAAGATACGCAGTATTTT. Protein product: CASSDRGVQDTQYF.

The chain joins TRBV7-2 to TRBJ1-1; 8 nucleotides agree with TRBD1. V shed 3 bases and J 0 bases; nucleotides not matched to a gene: 6. This CDR3 region has 16 residues. Germline loops: CDR1 SGHTA, CDR2 FQGNSA. The CDR3 is CASSFSGGYLNTEAFF. CDR3 sequence (DNA): TGTGCCAGCAGCTTTTCAGGGGGCTATCTGAACACTGAAGCTTTCTTT.

The chain uses TRBV9 and TRBJ2-7, with no clear D. CDR1 is SGDLS and CDR2 is YYNGEE in the germline V gene. The CDR3 runs to 17 residues. Deletions cut 0 bases from V and 0 bases from J, with 16 bases between. Written as DNA, the CDR3 is TGTGCCAGCAGCGTAGGATTCGAGTATGGGCGCTCCTACGAGCAGTACTTC. Amino acids: CASSVGFEYGRSYEQYF.

The J gene is TRBJ1-1, the V gene TRBV2; TRBD1 matches at 7 bases. The CDR3 runs to 14 residues. The germline CDR1 and CDR2 sequences are SNHLY and FYNNEI. The V segment lost 8 bases and the J segment 4 bases; nucleotides outside the gene matches: 10. CDR3 amino acids: CASDPRDSRTEAFF. CDR3 sequence (DNA): TGTGCCAGCGATCCGCGGGACAGTCGCACTGAAGCTTTCTTT.

This CDR3 reads CASSKELAGAYEQYF. CDR3 bases: TGCGCCAGCAGCAAGGAGCTAGCGGGGGCCTACGAGCAGTACTTC. V is TRBV5-1 and J is TRBJ2-7; 10 bases are shared with TRBD2. Germline trimming cut 4 bases from V and 2 bases from J; bases unmatched to any gene: 6. The CDR3 runs 15 residues. Germline V lookup: CDR1 SGHRS, CDR2 YFSETQ.

The chain recombines TRBV4-2 with TRBJ2-3, with D possibly being TRBD2 (6 bases). With 4 bases removed from V and 5 bases from J, the gap between germline ends came to 16 bases. Germline assignment: CDR1 LGHNA and CDR2 YNFKEQ. This CDR3 region has 15 residues. DNA for the CDR3: TGTGCCAGCAGCCCCCGGGACTCCAATATAGATACGCAGTATTTT. Translating it yields CASSPRDSNIDTQYF.

The chain has TRBV6-5 and TRBJ1-1; 8 bases match TRBD1. The length of the CDR3 is 15 residues. V lost 5 bases and J lost 7; bases outside the gene matches: 12. CDR1 MNHEY and CDR2 SVGAGI come from the germline V gene. This CDR3 is CASSSPRTGSYEAFF. CDR3 nucleotides: TGTGCCAGCAGTAGCCCAAGGACAGGGTCCTATGAAGCTTTCTTT.

CDR3 region: CSASPGSSGNTIYF. CDR3 sequence (DNA): TGCAGTGCTAGTCCGGGGAGCTCTGGAAACACCATATATTTT. The rearrangement uses TRBV20-1 and TRBJ1-3; D unresolved. Trimming took off 3 bases at V and 0 bases at J, with 9 bases between the two ends. This CDR3 is 14 amino acids long. CDR1 is DFQATT, CDR2 SNEGSKA, per germline (reference sequence).

The chain links TRBV28 to TRBJ1-5; the D gene is possibly TRBD1 (6 bases). Germline V gene sequence: CDR1 MDHEN, CDR2 SYDVKM. The CDR3 is 15 residues long. Trimming removed 5 bases at V and 1 base at J, with 12 bases between. This chain's CDR3 is CASSGQYRSNQPQHF. The CDR3 coding sequence is TGTGCCAGCAGTGGACAGTATCGAAGCAATCAGCCCCAGCATTTT.

This chain links TRBV6-5 with TRBJ2-2; 7 bases are shared with TRBD2. The CDR3 covers 15 residues. In germline, CDR1 is MNHEY, CDR2 SVGAGI. The V gene end was trimmed by 6 bases and the J gene end by 5 bases; junction bases not matched to a gene: 9. In nucleotides, the CDR3 is TGTGCCAGCAGGCTTCGGACTAGAGGTACCGGGGAGCTGTTTTTT. Translating it yields CASRLRTRGTGELFF.